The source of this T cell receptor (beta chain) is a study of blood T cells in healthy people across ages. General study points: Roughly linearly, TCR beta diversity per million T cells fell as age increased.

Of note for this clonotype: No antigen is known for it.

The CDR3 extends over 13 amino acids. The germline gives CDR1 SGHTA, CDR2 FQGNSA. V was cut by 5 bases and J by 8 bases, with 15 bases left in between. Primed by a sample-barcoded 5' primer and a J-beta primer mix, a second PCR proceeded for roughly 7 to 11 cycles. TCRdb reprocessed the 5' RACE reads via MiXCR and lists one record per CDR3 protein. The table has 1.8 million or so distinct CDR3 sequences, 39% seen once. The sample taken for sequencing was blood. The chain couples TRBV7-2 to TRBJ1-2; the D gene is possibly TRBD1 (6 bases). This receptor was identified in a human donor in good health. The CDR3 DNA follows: TGTGCCAGCAGCCCCAACAGGGTACGGGGCTACACCTTC. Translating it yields CASSPNRVRGYTF.